This T cell receptor beta chain originates from a study of OX40 agonist ivuxolimab in advanced cancers. The wider study: Patients receiving dose escalation had hepatocellular carcinoma, melanoma, renal cell or head and neck cancer. Study-wide results and limits: Mean expanded clone counts were higher in CD8+ than CD4+ T cells. Expanded peripheral T cells had an undetermined antigen specificity.

Points on this clone: Its antigen is as yet unknown.

The method was immunoSEQ multiplex PCR; TCRdb's version includes in-frame clones alone and lacks a portion of them. The table shows 60,000 to 75,000 clones, with about 91% occurring only once. CDR1 is LGHNA and CDR2 is YSLEER in the germline V gene. This CDR3 has 15 amino acids. The V end was cut by 4 bases, the J end by 4 bases, with 15 bases between. The clonotype originates from an adult with an advanced solid tumor such as melanoma, head and neck, liver or kidney cancer. The rearrangement uses TRBV4-3 and TRBJ2-3; TRBD2 is a possible D gene (7 bases). The sample here was CD4+ or CD8+ T cells sorted from blood, taken in a trial of the OX40 agonist ivuxolimab. The CDR3 DNA reads TGCGCCAGCAGCCCCGGTAAGGGGGGGTCAGATACGCAGTATTTT. Protein product: CASSPGKGGSDTQYF.